One TCR beta chain is described in this entry. Antigen: not known. Since a much larger clone is just one base distant, this may be a read error. It is likely a read error, because the conserved phenylalanine at the end of the CDR3 is missing. The sample is drawn from a study of Graves' ophthalmopathy and Graves' hyperthyroidism. As the template, RNA transcripts were used to amplify TCR beta CDR3 regions. Scientists carried out first-round RT-PCR using HTBI primers and then a second-round multiplex PCR. A single record per CDR3 protein comes from TCRdb applying MiXCR to the multiplex PCR reads. The sample records 500,000 to 800,000 distinct CDR3 sequences, under 50% being singletons. Germline trimming cut 5 bases from V and 4 bases from J; bases unmatched to any gene: 10. Germline values: CDR1 SSHAT, CDR2 FNYEAQ (reference sequence). The CDR3 is 15 residues long. Study-wide results and caveats: A model built from 13 signatures distinguished ophthalmopathy from stable hyperthyroidism with 85% to 90% sensitivity and 70% to 84% specificity. Ophthalmopathy progression was predicted with 70% to 71% sensitivity and approximately 79% specificity.

Sequenced input: peripheral blood. The TCR was taken from an adult man with Graves' ophthalmopathy. The chain uses TRBV7-7 and TRBJ2-5, with 7 positions matching TRBD2. The CDR3 protein is CASSPTVREGETQYC. The CDR3 DNA is TGTGCCAGCAGCCCCACGGTGAGGGAGGGAGAGACCCAGTACTGC.